These T cell receptor beta chains were read from a single sample in a study of cytomegalovirus exposure and HLA in healthy donors. Only in-frame clones appear in the TCRdb table, and some are missing; sequencing was by immunoSEQ multiplex PCR. The table includes some 120,000 clones, 76% detected once. Sequenced input: PBMCs. The source of these receptors is a man over 45 in good health and CMV-seronegative. Each CDR3 is given with its conserved first and last residue. D genes are given only for firm matches. Clone size is not always given. Where it is, it says once, few, many or a class for expanded clones.

CDR3 | DNA | D | length | size | J | V
CSVCLMDRGPNEQFF | TGCAGCGTGTGCCTTATGGACAGGGGGCCAAATGAGCAGTTCTTC | TRBD1 | 15 | - | TRBJ2-1 | TRBV29-1
CASSSTGNYGYTF | TGTGCCAGCAGCTCAACAGGGAACTATGGCTACACCTTC | - | 13 | few | TRBJ1-2 | TRBV11-2
CASKTGSGNQPQHF | TGTGCCAGCAAGACAGGGAGTGGCAATCAGCCCCAGCATTTT | TRBD1 | 14 | - | TRBJ1-5 | TRBV19
CASSLIGLAAGYEKLFF | TGTGCCAGCAGCTTAATTGGCTTGGCGGCAGGGTATGAAAAACTGTTTTTT | - | 17 | - | TRBJ1-4 | TRBV7-2
CASSLDIQYYSNQPQHF | TGTGCCAGCAGCTTAGATATACAATATTATAGCAATCAGCCCCAGCATTTT | - | 17 | - | TRBJ1-5 | TRBV7-8
CASRKTGASYNEQFF | TGCGCCAGCAGAAAGACAGGGGCAAGCTACAATGAGCAGTTCTTC | TRBD1 | 15 | - | TRBJ2-1 | TRBV4-3
CASSARALVTEAFF | TGTGCCAGCAGTGCGCGGGCGTTGGTCACTGAAGCTTTCTTT | - | 14 | once | TRBJ1-1 | TRBV2
CASSLTRVSSYNEQFF | TGTGCCAGCAGCCTTACGCGGGTGAGCTCCTACAATGAGCAGTTCTTC | - | 16 | - | TRBJ2-1 | TRBV7-8
CASSPRPRGVGTEAFF | TGCGCCAGCAGCCCAAGACCCCGGGGAGTGGGCACTGAAGCTTTCTTT | - | 16 | - | TRBJ1-1 | TRBV4-1
CASSVLQGGGYTF | TGTGCCAGCAGTGTCCTACAGGGGGGGGGCTACACCTTC | TRBD1 | 13 | - | TRBJ1-2 | TRBV28
CASSPEGGSVNEKLFF | TGCGCCAGCAGCCCGGAGGGGGGGTCAGTTAATGAAAAACTGTTTTTT | - | 16 | - | TRBJ1-4 | TRBV5-1
CASSLDYTDTQYF | TGTGCCAGCAGCTTAGACTACACAGATACGCAGTATTTT | - | 13 | few | TRBJ2-3 | TRBV7-2
CASSEFGTREAFF | TGTGCCAGCAGTGAATTTGGGACAAGAGAAGCTTTCTTT | - | 13 | - | TRBJ1-1 | TRBV6-5
CASSEVGTGGIAETQYF | TGTGCCAGCAGCGAGGTCGGAACAGGGGGCATCGCCGAGACCCAGTACTTC | TRBD1 | 17 | few | TRBJ2-5 | TRBV7-2
CASSPNSNQPQHF | TGTGCCAGCAGTCCTAATAGCAATCAGCCCCAGCATTTT | - | 13 | - | TRBJ1-5 | TRBV6-1
CSSSSAPGQGAYGYTF | TGTTCCAGCAGCTCAGCACCGGGACAGGGGGCTTATGGCTACACCTTC | TRBD1 | 16 | once | TRBJ1-2 | TRBV7-9
CASSLALGQPQHF | TGTGCCAGCAGCTTAGCCCTAGGTCAGCCCCAGCATTTT | - | 13 | - | TRBJ1-5 | TRBV7-9
CASSQAYTRGETQYF | TGCGCCAGCAGCCAAGCATACACTAGGGGGGAGACCCAGTACTTC | - | 15 | - | TRBJ2-5 | TRBV4-1
CASSWTGTGTYEQYF | TGTGCCAGCAGCTGGACCGGGACAGGGACCTACGAGCAGTACTTC | TRBD1 | 15 | - | TRBJ2-7 | TRBV5-6
CASSLNRDRAQNSPLHF | TGTGCCAGCAGCCTAAACCGGGACAGGGCTCAAAATTCACCCCTCCACTTT | TRBD1 | 17 | - | TRBJ1-6 | TRBV7-9
CASTSTGDTEAFF | TGTGCCAGCACCTCGACAGGGGACACTGAAGCTTTCTTT | TRBD1 | 13 | - | TRBJ1-1 | TRBV28
CASSIFSGVDGYTF | TGTGCCAGTAGTATATTTTCCGGGGTCGATGGCTACACCTTC | - | 14 | - | TRBJ1-2 | TRBV19
CASSADRGLHETQYF | TGTGCCAGCAGCGCTGACAGGGGGCTTCACGAGACCCAGTACTTC | TRBD1 | 15 | - | TRBJ2-5 | TRBV2
CATDPTLADTQYF | TGTGCCACCGACCCGACACTCGCTGATACGCAGTATTTT | - | 13 | - | TRBJ2-3 | TRBV7-9
CASDRDRPGTDTQYF | TGCGCCAGCGACCGGGACAGACCAGGCACAGATACGCAGTATTTT | TRBD1 | 15 | - | TRBJ2-3 | TRBV5-1
CASSQVPGGNYGYTF | TGCGCCAGCAGCCAAGTCCCAGGGGGGAACTATGGCTACACCTTC | TRBD1 | 15 | - | TRBJ1-2 | TRBV4-1
CASRTREGNTEAFF | TGTGCCAGCAGAACGAGGGAGGGGAACACTGAAGCTTTCTTT | - | 14 | - | TRBJ1-1 | TRBV6-6
CASSVGQGEGSPLHF | TGTGCCAGCAGCGTAGGACAGGGGGAAGGCTCACCCCTCCACTTT | TRBD1 | 15 | - | TRBJ1-6 | TRBV9
CSARARGGELFF | TGCAGCGCCCGAGCGAGAGGCGGGGAGCTGTTTTTT | - | 12 | few | TRBJ2-2 | TRBV29-1
CASSYKLRGPGELFF | TGTGCCAGCAGTTACAAGCTGCGGGGGCCCGGGGAGCTGTTTTTT | - | 15 | - | TRBJ2-2 | TRBV6-5
CTSSQDNWGQGYQPQHF | TGCACCAGCAGCCAAGATAACTGGGGACAGGGTTACCAGCCCCAGCATTTT | - | 17 | - | TRBJ1-5 | TRBV1
CASKERTYNEQFF | TGTGCCAGCAAGGAGCGGACCTACAATGAGCAGTTCTTC | - | 13 | - | TRBJ2-1 | TRBV2
CASKTSDTGELFF | TGTGCCAGTAAGACTAGCGACACCGGGGAGCTGTTTTTT | TRBD2 | 13 | - | TRBJ2-2 | TRBV19
CASSPGQFNTEAFF | TGTGCCAGCAGCCCAGGACAGTTTAACACTGAAGCTTTCTTT | - | 14 | few | TRBJ1-1 | TRBV7-9
CASSKKQGNTEAFF | TGTGCCAGCAGCAAAAAACAGGGGAACACTGAAGCTTTCTTT | - | 14 | - | TRBJ1-1 | TRBV5-4
CAWSGQYNEQFF | TGTGCCTGGAGTGGGCAGTACAATGAGCAGTTCTTC | - | 12 | - | TRBJ2-1 | TRBV30
CASSEAERESPLHF | TGTGCCAGCAGTGAAGCGGAGAGGGAATCACCCCTCCACTTT | - | 14 | - | TRBJ1-6 | TRBV6-1
CASSLQDPSYEQYF | TGCGCCAGCAGCTTACAGGACCCCTCCTACGAGCAGTACTTC | - | 14 | - | TRBJ2-7 | TRBV5-1
CASSDSTSQGVDTQYF | TGTGCCAGCAGTGACTCTACTAGCCAGGGGGTAGATACGCAGTATTTT | - | 16 | - | TRBJ2-3 | TRBV6-4
CASSLRGYGYTF | TGTGCCAGCAGCTTAAGGGGGTATGGCTACACCTTC | - | 12 | - | TRBJ1-2 | TRBV7-9
CASSQDTGTWSGANVLTF | TGTGCCAGCAGCCAAGATACAGGGACATGGTCTGGGGCCAACGTCCTGACTTTC | - | 18 | once | TRBJ2-6 | TRBV14
CASSYDRGGSDGYTF | TGTGCCAGCAGTTACGACAGGGGTGGGTCTGATGGCTACACCTTC | TRBD1 | 15 | - | TRBJ1-2 | TRBV6-6
CASSSTGGRGYGYTF | TGTGCCAGCAGCTCGACAGGGGGCCGCGGCTATGGCTACACCTTC | TRBD1 | 15 | - | TRBJ1-2 | TRBV7-8
CASSEGTGAVETF | TGTGCCAGCAGTGAGGGAACAGGGGCCGTAGAAACCTTC | TRBD1 | 13 | - | TRBJ1-2 | TRBV6-1
CASSDSGTSGAKAVF | TGTGCCAGCAGTGATTCCGGGACTAGCGGGGCTAAGGCGGTCTTC | TRBD2 | 15 | - | TRBJ2-1 | TRBV6-4
CASSEGRDREKLFF | TGTGCCAGTAGCGAGGGACGGGACAGGGAAAAACTGTTTTTT | TRBD1 | 14 | - | TRBJ1-4 | TRBV19
CASSIDTGSTEAFF | TGTGCCAGTAGTATAGACACAGGGAGCACTGAAGCTTTCTTT | - | 14 | - | TRBJ1-1 | TRBV19
CASSLGGDTEAFF | TGTGCCAGCAGCTTAGGCGGGGACACTGAAGCTTTCTTT | - | 13 | - | TRBJ1-1 | TRBV11-3
CASSATGVRGEAFF | TGTGCCAGCAGCGCGACAGGGGTTCGTGGTGAAGCTTTCTTT | TRBD1 | 14 | once | TRBJ1-1 | TRBV9